This T cell receptor (beta chain) was documented in a study of shared clonotypes between healthy human individuals. Several immunoSEQ 96-well plates shared each subset's DNA, each plate a replicate. The method was immunoSEQ multiplex PCR; TCRdb's version includes in-frame clones alone and lacks a portion of them. The sample comprises 1.6 million or so clones, 98% to 99% of which are singletons, and 0.36% rests with the top ten. Trimming stripped 3 bases from V and 7 bases from J, with 15 bases between. CDR3 size: 14 residues. Germline assignment: CDR1 MNHEY and CDR2 SVGAGI. This clonotype originated in a man aged 25-40 years in good health. The sample taken for sequencing was naive CD4+ T cells sorted from blood. Subset noted: CD45RA+ positively selected. This chain uses TRBV6-5 with TRBJ1-2; D perhaps matches TRBD1 (6 bases). The CDR3 is CASSYQGRLPGYTF. CDR3 in DNA: TGTGCCAGCAGTTATCAGGGGCGCCTCCCTGGCTACACCTTC.